Included here is one T cell receptor beta chain sequence, with context. The CDR3 runs to 18 residues. Trimming took 5 bases from V and 1 from J; bases not matched to a gene: 11. CDR1 is SGHRS and CDR2 is YFSETQ in the germline V gene. This entry is derived from a study of blood T cell repertoires in COVID-19. Across the study: COVID-19 samples from acute and convalescent phases originated in the United States, Italy and Spain. The analysed material was cDNA or gDNA that came from T cells, B-cell-depleted T cells, or PBMCs.

Original data processing: How many nucleated cells were present was estimated from reference gene primer amplification. Assay used: immunoSEQ multiplex PCR; TCRdb lists only in-frame clones, some missing. V and J calls plus clone size are reproduced from that table; the DNA served to infer D and trimming. The data contain about 130,000 clones, around 84% of them singletons. The source is an elderly woman with acute or convalescent COVID-19. The chain combines TRBV5-1 with TRBJ2-6; 8 nucleotides align to TRBD1. The source material was peripheral blood. For the CDR3, the DNA is TGCGCCAGCAGTTTCAACAGGGGGGAAGGGTCTGGGGCCAACGTCCTGACTTTC. As protein: CASSFNRGEGSGANVLTF. Filled out from reference TRBV5-1 and TRBJ2-6, the complete variable domain reads KAGVTQTPRYLIKTRGQQVTLSCSPISGHRSVSWYQQTPGQGLQFLFEYFSETQRNKGNFPGRFSGRQFSNSRSEMNVSTLELGDSALYLCASSFNRGEGSGANVLTFGAGSRLTVL.